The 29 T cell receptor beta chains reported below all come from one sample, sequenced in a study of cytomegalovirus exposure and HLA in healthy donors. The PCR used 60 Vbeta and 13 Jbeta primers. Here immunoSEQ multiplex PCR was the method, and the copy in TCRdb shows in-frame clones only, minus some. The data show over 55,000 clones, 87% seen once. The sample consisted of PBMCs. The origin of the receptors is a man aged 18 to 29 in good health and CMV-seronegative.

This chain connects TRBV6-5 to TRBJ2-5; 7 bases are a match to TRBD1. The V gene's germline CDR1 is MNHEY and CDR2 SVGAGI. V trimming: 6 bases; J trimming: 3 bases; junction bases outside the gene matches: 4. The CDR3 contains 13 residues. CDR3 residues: CASSSGTEETQYF. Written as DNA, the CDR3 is TGTGCCAGCAGCTCCGGGACAGAAGAGACCCAGTACTTC.

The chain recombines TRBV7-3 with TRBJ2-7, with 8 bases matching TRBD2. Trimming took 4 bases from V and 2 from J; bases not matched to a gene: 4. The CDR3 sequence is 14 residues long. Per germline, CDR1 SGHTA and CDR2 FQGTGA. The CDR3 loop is CASSSRGGPYEQYF. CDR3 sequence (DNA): TGTGCCAGCAGCTCCCGGGGGGGGCCCTACGAGCAGTACTTC.

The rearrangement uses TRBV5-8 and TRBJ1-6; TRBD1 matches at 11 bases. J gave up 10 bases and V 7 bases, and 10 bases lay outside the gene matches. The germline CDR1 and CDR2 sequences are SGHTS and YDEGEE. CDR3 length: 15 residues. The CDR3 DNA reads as TGTGCCAGCTGGTACTGGACAGGGGGCGCCTCACCCCTCCACTTT. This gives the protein CASWYWTGGASPLHF.

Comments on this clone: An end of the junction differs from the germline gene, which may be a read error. CDR3 amino acids: CASSWEGGGELFF. In DNA form, the CDR3 reads TGTGCTAGCAGCTGGGAGGGAGGCGGGGAGCTGTTTTTT. The chain recombines TRBV7-7 with TRBJ2-2, with TRBD2 matching 7 bases. This CDR3 has 13 residues. The germline V gene encodes CDR1 SSHAT and CDR2 FNYEAQ (reference sequence).

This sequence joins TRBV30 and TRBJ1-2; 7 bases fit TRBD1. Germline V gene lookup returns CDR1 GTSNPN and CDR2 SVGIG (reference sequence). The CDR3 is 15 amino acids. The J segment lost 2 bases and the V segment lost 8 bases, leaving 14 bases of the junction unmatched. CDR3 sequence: CALQRQGGFNYGYTF. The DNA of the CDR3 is TGTGCCCTTCAACGCCAAGGGGGCTTCAACTATGGCTACACCTTC. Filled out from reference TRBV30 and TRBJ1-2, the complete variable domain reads SQTIHQWPATLVQPVGSPLSLECTVEGTSNPNLYWYRQAAGRGLQLLFYSVGIGQISSEVPQNLSASRPQDRQFILSSKKLLLSDSGFYLCALQRQGGFNYGYTFGSGTRLTVV.

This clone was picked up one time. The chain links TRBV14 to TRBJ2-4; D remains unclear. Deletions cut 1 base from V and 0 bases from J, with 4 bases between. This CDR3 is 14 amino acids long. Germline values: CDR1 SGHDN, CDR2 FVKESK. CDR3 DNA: TGTGCCAGCAGCCAAGCAGGAGCCAAAAACATTCAGTACTTC. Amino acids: CASSQAGAKNIQYF.

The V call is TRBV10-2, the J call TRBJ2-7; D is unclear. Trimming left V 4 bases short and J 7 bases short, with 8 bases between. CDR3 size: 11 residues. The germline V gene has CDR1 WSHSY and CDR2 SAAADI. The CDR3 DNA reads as TGCGCCAGCAGTGGTCCCGCGGAGCAGTACTTC. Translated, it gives CASSGPAEQYF.

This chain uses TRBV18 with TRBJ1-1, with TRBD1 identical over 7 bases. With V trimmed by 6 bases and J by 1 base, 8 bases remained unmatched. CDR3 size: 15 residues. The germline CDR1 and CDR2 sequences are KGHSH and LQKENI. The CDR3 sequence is CASSGGAGGNTEAFF. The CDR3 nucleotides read TGTGCCAGCTCCGGCGGGGCAGGGGGGAACACTGAAGCTTTCTTT.

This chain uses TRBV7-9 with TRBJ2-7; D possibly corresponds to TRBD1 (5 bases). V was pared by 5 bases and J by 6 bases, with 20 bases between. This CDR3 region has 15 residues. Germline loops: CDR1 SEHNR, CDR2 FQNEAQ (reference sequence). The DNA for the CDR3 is TGTGCCAGCAGCCCTCGCCGGCCAGGGTCGGCCGAGCAGTACTTC. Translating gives CASSPRRPGSAEQYF.

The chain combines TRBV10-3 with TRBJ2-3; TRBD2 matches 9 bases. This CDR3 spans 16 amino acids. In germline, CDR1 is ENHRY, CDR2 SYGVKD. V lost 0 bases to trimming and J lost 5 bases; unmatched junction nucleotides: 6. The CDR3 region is CAISESGGGAVDTQYF. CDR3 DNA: TGTGCCATCAGTGAGTCGGGCGGGGGGGCCGTAGATACGCAGTATTTT.

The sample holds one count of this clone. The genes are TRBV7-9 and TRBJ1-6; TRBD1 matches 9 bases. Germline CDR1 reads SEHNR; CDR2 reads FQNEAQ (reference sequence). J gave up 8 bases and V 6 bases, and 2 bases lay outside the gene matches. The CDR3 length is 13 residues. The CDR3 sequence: CASRQGADSPLHF. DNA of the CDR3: TGTGCCAGCAGACAGGGGGCGGATTCACCCCTCCACTTT.

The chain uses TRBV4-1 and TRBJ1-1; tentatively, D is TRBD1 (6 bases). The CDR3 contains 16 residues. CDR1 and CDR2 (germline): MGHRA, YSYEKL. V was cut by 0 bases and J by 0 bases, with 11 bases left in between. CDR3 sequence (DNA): TGCGCCAGCAGCCAAGACCCCGGGGGGCTGAACACTGAAGCTTTCTTT. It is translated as CASSQDPGGLNTEAFF.

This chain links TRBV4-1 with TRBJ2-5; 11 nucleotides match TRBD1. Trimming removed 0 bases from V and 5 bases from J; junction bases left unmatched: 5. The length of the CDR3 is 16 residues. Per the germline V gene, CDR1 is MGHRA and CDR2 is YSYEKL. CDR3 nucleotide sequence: TGCGCCAGCAGCCAAGACCGGACAGGGGGCTGGGAGACCCAGTACTTC. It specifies CASSQDRTGGWETQYF.

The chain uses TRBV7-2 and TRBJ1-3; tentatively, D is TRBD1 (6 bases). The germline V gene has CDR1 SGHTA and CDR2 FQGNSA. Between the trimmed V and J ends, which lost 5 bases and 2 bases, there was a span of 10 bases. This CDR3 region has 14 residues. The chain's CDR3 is CASSVGGAGNTIYF. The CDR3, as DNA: TGTGCCAGCAGCGTAGGGGGAGCTGGAAACACCATATATTTT.

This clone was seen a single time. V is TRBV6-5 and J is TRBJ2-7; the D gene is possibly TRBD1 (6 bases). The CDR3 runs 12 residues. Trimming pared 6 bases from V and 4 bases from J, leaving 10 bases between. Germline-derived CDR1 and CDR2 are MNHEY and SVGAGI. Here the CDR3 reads CASSRDTYEQYF. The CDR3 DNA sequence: TGTGCCAGCAGCCGGGACACTTACGAGCAGTACTTC.

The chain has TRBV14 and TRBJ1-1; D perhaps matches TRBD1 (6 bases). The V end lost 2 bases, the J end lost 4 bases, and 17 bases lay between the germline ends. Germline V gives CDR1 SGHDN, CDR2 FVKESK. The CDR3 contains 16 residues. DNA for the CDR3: TGTGCCAGCAGCCAATGGGGGGCCACGGGGGGCACTGAAGCTTTCTTT. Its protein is CASSQWGATGGTEAFF.

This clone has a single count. The CDR3 loop reads CASSDNSGANVLTF. The CDR3 DNA sequence: TGTGCCAGCAGCGACAACTCTGGGGCCAACGTCCTGACTTTC. The J gene is TRBJ2-6, the V gene TRBV7-9; no reliable D call. This CDR3 region has 14 residues. V lost 5 bases and J lost 0, with 5 bases in between. Looked up from germline, CDR1 is SEHNR and CDR2 is FQNEAQ (reference sequence).

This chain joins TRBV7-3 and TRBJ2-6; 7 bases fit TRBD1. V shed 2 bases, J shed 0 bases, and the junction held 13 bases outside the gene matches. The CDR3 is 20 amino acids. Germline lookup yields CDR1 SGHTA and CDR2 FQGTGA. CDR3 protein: CASSLRGRTGESSGANVLTF. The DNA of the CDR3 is TGTGCCAGCAGCTTACGTGGTAGAACAGGGGAATCCTCTGGGGCCAACGTCCTGACTTTC.

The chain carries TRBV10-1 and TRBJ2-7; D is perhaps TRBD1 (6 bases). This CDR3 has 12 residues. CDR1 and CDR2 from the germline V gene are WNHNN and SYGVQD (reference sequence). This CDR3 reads CARLDRPYEQYF. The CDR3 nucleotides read TGCGCTAGGTTGGACAGACCCTACGAGCAGTACTTC.

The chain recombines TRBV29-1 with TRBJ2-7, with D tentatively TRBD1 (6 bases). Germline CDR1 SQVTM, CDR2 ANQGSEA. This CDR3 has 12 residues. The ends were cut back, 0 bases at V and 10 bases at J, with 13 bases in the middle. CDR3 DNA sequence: TGCAGCGTTGAAGACCCAGGGGAAGGACAGTACTTC. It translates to CSVEDPGEGQYF.

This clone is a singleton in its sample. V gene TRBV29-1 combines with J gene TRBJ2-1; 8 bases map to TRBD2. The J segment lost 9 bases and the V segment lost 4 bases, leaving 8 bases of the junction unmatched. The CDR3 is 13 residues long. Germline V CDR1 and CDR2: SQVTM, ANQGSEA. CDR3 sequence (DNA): TGCAGCGTTGGAACGGGACTAGTCCCTGAGCAGTTCTTC. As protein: CSVGTGLVPEQFF.

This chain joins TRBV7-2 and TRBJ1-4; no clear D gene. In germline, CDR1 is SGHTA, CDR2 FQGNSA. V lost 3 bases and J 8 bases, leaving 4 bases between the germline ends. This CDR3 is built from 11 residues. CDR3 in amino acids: CASSLREKLFF. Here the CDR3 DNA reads TGTGCCAGCAGCTTGCGAGAAAAACTGTTTTTT.

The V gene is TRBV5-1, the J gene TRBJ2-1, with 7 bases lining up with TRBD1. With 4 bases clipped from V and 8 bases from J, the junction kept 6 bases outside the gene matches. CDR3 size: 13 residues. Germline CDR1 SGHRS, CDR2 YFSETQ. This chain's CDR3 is CASSQDRADEQFF. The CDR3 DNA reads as TGCGCCAGCAGCCAAGACAGGGCAGATGAGCAGTTCTTC.

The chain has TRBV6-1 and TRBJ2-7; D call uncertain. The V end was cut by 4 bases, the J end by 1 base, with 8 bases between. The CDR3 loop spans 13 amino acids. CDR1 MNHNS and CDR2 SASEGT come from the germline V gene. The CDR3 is CASSAEDSYEQYF. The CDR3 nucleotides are TGTGCCAGCAGTGCAGAAGATTCCTACGAGCAGTACTTC.

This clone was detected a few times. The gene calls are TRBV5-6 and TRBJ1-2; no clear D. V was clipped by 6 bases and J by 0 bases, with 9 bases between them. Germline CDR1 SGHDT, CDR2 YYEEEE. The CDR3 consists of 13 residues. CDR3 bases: TGTGCCAGCATTGGGCACTCTAACTATGGCTACACCTTC. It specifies CASIGHSNYGYTF.

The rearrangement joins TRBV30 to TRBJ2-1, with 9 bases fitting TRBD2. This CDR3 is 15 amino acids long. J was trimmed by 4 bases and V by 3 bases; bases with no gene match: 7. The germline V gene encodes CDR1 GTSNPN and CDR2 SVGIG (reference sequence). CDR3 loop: CAWSFSGGGYNEQFF. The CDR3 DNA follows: TGTGCCTGGAGCTTTAGCGGGGGAGGGTACAATGAGCAGTTCTTC.

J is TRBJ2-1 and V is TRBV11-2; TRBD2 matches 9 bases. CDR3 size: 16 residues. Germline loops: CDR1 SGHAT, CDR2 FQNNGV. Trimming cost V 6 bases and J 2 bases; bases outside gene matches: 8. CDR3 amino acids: CASRLLTSGPYNEQFF. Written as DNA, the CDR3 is TGTGCCAGCAGACTTCTGACTAGCGGCCCCTACAATGAGCAGTTCTTC.

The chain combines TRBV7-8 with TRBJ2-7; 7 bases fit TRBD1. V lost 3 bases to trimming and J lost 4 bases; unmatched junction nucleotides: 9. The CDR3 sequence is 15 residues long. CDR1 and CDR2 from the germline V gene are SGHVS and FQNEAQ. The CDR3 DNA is TGTGCCAGCAGCTTGCCGACGACAGGGAGATACGAGCAGTACTTC. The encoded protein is CASSLPTTGRYEQYF.

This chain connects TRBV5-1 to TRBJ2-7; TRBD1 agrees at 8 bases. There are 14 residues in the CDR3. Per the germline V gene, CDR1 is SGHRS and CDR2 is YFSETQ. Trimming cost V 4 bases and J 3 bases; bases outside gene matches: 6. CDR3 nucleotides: TGCGCCAGCAGCCCTGGACAGGGCTACTACGAGCAGTACTTC. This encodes CASSPGQGYYEQYF.